What follows are 16 T cell receptor beta chains derived from one specimen sequenced in a study of OX40 agonist ivuxolimab in advanced cancers. Data came from immunoSEQ multiplex PCR; TCRdb stores just in-frame clones and leaves some out. The sample comprises about 140,000 clones, 85% to 95% of which are singletons, and more than 1% rests with the top ten. The specimen comprised CD4+ or CD8+ T cells sorted from blood, sampled in a trial of the OX40 agonist ivuxolimab. The receptors derive from an adult with an advanced solid tumor such as melanoma, head and neck, liver or kidney cancer.

The chain is built from TRBV9 and TRBJ2-1, with 7 nucleotides matching TRBD1. In germline, CDR1 is SGDLS, CDR2 YYNGEE. Trimming at V came to 0 bases and at J to 0 bases, leaving 3 bases not matched to a gene. The CDR3 consists of 16 residues. The CDR3 sequence: CASSVGGQNSYNEQFF. CDR3 sequence (DNA): TGTGCCAGCAGCGTAGGGGGACAGAACTCCTACAATGAGCAGTTCTTC.

The CDR3 here is CASSPGPYSYEQYF. As DNA, the CDR3 is TGTGCCAGCAGCCCGGGACCGTACTCCTACGAGCAGTACTTC. V is TRBV7-8 and J is TRBJ2-7; possibly TRBD1 or TRBD2 for D (5 bases each). Germline values: CDR1 SGHVS, CDR2 FQNEAQ. V lost 5 bases and J 0 bases, leaving 11 bases between the germline ends. This CDR3 region has 14 residues.

V is TRBV9 and J is TRBJ1-3; no firm D call. The germline gives CDR1 SGDLS, CDR2 YYNGEE. Between the trimmed V and J ends, which lost 0 bases and 0 bases, there was a span of 13 bases. The CDR3 runs 17 residues. This chain's CDR3 is CASSVGPITLSGNTIYF. CDR3 DNA sequence: TGTGCCAGCAGCGTAGGCCCGATCACCCTCTCTGGAAACACCATATATTTT. The whole variable domain, filled in from reference TRBV9 and TRBJ1-3, reads DSGVTQTPKHLITATGQRVTLRCSPRSGDLSVYWYQQSLDQGLQFLIQYYNGEERAKGNILERFSAQQFPDLHSELNLSSLELGDSALYFCASSVGPITLSGNTIYFGEGSWLTVV.

The table lists this clone with a count of one. V is TRBV10-1 and J is TRBJ1-1, with D unresolved. Trimming took off 3 bases at V and 1 base at J, with 6 bases between the two ends. The CDR3 spans 13 residues. The germline CDR1 and CDR2 sequences are WNHNN and SYGVQD (reference sequence). DNA for the CDR3: TGCGCCAGCAGTGAAGCCGGGAACACTGAAGCTTTCTTT. This gives the protein CASSEAGNTEAFF.

This chain uses TRBV7-9 with TRBJ1-2; 7 bases match TRBD1. Germline CDR1 SEHNR, CDR2 FQNEAQ (reference sequence). The J segment lost 8 bases and the V segment lost 5 bases, leaving 8 bases of the junction unmatched. The CDR3 runs to 13 residues. This CDR3 reads CASSAGQIRGYTF. Here the CDR3 DNA reads TGTGCCAGCAGCGCGGGACAGATAAGGGGCTACACCTTC.

The genes are TRBV4-1 and TRBJ2-7; D might be TRBD1 or TRBD2, each matching 5 bases. V was pared by 2 bases and J by 4 bases, with 18 bases between. In germline, CDR1 is MGHRA, CDR2 YSYEKL. This CDR3 has 16 residues. CDR3 in DNA: TGCGCCAGCAGCCAATTTTGGGGACGGAGTTCTTACGAGCAGTACTTC. Residues: CASSQFWGRSSYEQYF.

This sequence joins TRBV5-1 and TRBJ1-5; D is uncertain. Germline V lookup: CDR1 SGHRS, CDR2 YFSETQ. The CDR3 loop spans 16 amino acids. V was trimmed by 0 bases and J by 1 base, leaving 11 bases between them. The CDR3 sequence is CASSLVPGLSNQPQHF. CDR3 nucleotide sequence: TGCGCCAGCAGCTTGGTACCTGGGCTGAGCAATCAGCCCCAGCATTTT.

The genes are TRBV28 and TRBJ2-3; 7 nucleotides line up with TRBD2. Per germline, CDR1 MDHEN and CDR2 SYDVKM. With 5 bases clipped from V and 2 bases from J, the junction kept 16 bases outside the gene matches. The CDR3 has 18 amino acids. The CDR3: CASSPSGFLGTITDTQYF. CDR3 bases: TGTGCCAGCAGTCCGTCTGGCTTTTTAGGGACTATCACAGATACGCAGTATTTT. The whole variable domain, filled in from reference TRBV28 and TRBJ2-3, reads DVKVTQSSRYLVKRTGEKVFLECVQDMDHENMFWYRQDPGLGLRLIYFSYDVKMKEKGDIPEGYSVSREKKERFSLILESASTNQTSMYLCASSPSGFLGTITDTQYFGPGTRLTVL.

V and J are TRBV14 and TRBJ1-3; the match to TRBD1 covers 8 bases. The length of the CDR3 is 12 residues. The ends lost 3 bases at V and 14 bases at J; junction bases unmatched: 6. Germline V gene lookup returns CDR1 SGHDN and CDR2 FVKESK. As DNA, the CDR3 is TGTGCCAGCAGCCACTCGGACAGGGCATTATATTTT. This sequence encodes CASSHSDRALYF. The full variable domain, with the rest looked up from reference TRBV14 and TRBJ1-3, is EAGVTQFPSHSVIEKGQTVTLRCDPISGHDNLYWYRRVMGKEIKFLLHFVKESKQDESGMPNNRFLAERTGGTYSTLKVQPAELEDSGVYFCASSHSDRALYFGEGSWLTVV.

This chain uses TRBV7-2 with TRBJ2-7, with TRBD2 identical over 8 bases. Germline V gene lookup returns CDR1 SGHTA and CDR2 FQGNSA. V dropped 1 base and J dropped 2; count of bases not matched to a gene: 7. This CDR3 has 16 residues. The CDR3 region is CASSLGASGRTYEQYF. The CDR3 DNA follows: TGTGCCAGCAGCTTAGGGGCTAGCGGGCGGACCTACGAGCAGTACTTC. The full variable domain, completed using reference TRBV7-2 and TRBJ2-7, is GAGVSQSPSNKVTEKGKDVELRCDPISGHTALYWYRQSLGQGLEFLIYFQGNSAPDKSGLPSDRFSAERTGGSVSTLTIQRTQQEDSAVYLCASSLGASGRTYEQYFGPGTRLTVT.

The chain employs TRBV19 and TRBJ1-3, with 9 bases that match TRBD1. The germline gives CDR1 LNHDA, CDR2 SQIVND (reference sequence). CDR3 length: 15 residues. V was pared by 5 bases and J by 3 bases, with 5 bases of the junction left unmatched. The CDR3 sequence: CASSLQGARGNTIYF. The CDR3 DNA follows: TGTGCCAGTAGTTTACAGGGGGCGCGTGGAAACACCATATATTTT.

The rearrangement links TRBV6-5 to TRBJ1-5; D may be TRBD1 (6 bases). The CDR3 runs 14 residues. Per the germline V gene, CDR1 is MNHEY and CDR2 is SVGAGI. Trimming left V 4 bases short and J 2 bases short, with 9 bases between. CDR3: CASSLDSRNQPQHF. CDR3 nucleotides: TGTGCCAGCAGTTTGGACAGTCGCAATCAGCCCCAGCATTTT.

The chain combines TRBV6-1 with TRBJ2-7, with 10 bases lining up with TRBD2. CDR1 MNHNS and CDR2 SASEGT come from the germline V gene. This CDR3 spans 15 amino acids. The ends lost 8 bases at V and 2 bases at J; junction bases unmatched: 9. The DNA for the CDR3 is TGTGCCAGCGGGGGAGCGGGGGGGATAACCTACGAGCAGTACTTC. This codes for CASGGAGGITYEQYF.

The J gene is TRBJ2-1, the V gene TRBV6-5; the D is unclear. The CDR3 consists of 15 residues. The V end lost 0 bases, the J end lost 3 bases, and 9 bases lay between the germline ends. CDR1 is MNHEY and CDR2 is SVGAGI in the germline V gene. The CDR3 bases are TGTGCCAGCAGTTACTCAAGCGCGGTCTACAATGAGCAGTTCTTC. Residues: CASSYSSAVYNEQFF.

This chain joins TRBV7-8 and TRBJ1-2; 8 nucleotides agree with TRBD1. CDR1 SGHVS and CDR2 FQNEAQ come from the germline V gene. Trimming removed 5 bases from V and 5 bases from J; junction bases left unmatched: 10. The CDR3 extends over 15 amino acids. The CDR3 nucleotides are TGTGCCAGCAGCCCGCAGAGACAGGGGCCTTATGGCTACACCTTC. Its translation: CASSPQRQGPYGYTF. The full variable domain, in which reference TRBV7-8 and TRBJ1-2 provide the parts outside the CDR3, is GAGVSQSPRYKVAKRGQDVALRCDPISGHVSLFWYQQALGQGPEFLTYFQNEAQLDKSGLPSDRFFAERPEGSVSTLKIQRTQQEDSAVYLCASSPQRQGPYGYTFGSGTRLTVV.

The chain employs TRBV7-9 and TRBJ1-1; D remains unclear. CDR1 is SEHNR, CDR2 FQNEAQ, per germline (reference sequence). The CDR3 runs 14 residues. Trimming cost V 2 bases and J 3 bases, with 10 bases left between them. CDR3 loop: CASSLYRGDTEAFF. Written as DNA, the CDR3 is TGTGCCAGCAGCTTATATCGGGGAGACACTGAAGCTTTCTTT.